Listed below are T cell receptor beta chains from one sample, sequenced in a study of T cells in Graves' hyperthyroidism and ophthalmopathy. TCRdb re-analysed the multiplex PCR reads in MiXCR, keeping a single row per CDR3 protein. The sample yields 650,000 to 700,000 distinct CDR3 sequences, 17% seen once. Material: blood. Source of these receptors: a man between 45 and 60 years old with Graves' hyperthyroidism. The CDR3 runs from the conserved cysteine through the conserved F or W. Fields, in order: J gene, clone size, V gene, D gene, CDR3 protein, CDR3 DNA. A D gene is named only where the DNA matches it firmly. Clone sizes are given selectively: once, few, many, or a class where the clone is expanded.

>TRBJ2-7|-|TRBV3-1|TRBD1
CASSQEEYSGTGLHEQYF
TGTGCCAGCAGCCAAGAAGAGTATTCCGGGACAGGGCTACACGAGCAGTACTTC
>TRBJ2-7|many|TRBV20-1|-
CSARDGGAKYEQYF
TGCAGTGCTAGAGATGGGGGGGCCAAATACGAGCAGTACTTC
>TRBJ1-2|few|TRBV6-5|-
CASSYSMGEDDYGYTF
TGTGCCAGCAGTTACTCGATGGGGGAAGACGACTATGGCTACACCTTC
>TRBJ2-2|many|TRBV14|-
CASSQAVQAGELFF
TGTGCCAGCAGCCAAGCGGTGCAGGCCGGGGAGCTGTTTTTT
>TRBJ2-1|-|TRBV7-2|TRBD2
CASLLAANNEQFF
TGTGCCAGCCTTCTAGCGGCCAACAATGAGCAGTTCTTC
>TRBJ2-4|-|TRBV7-4|TRBD2
CASSLESVGGEGDIQYF
TGTGCCAGCAGCTTAGAGAGCGTTGGGGGGGAAGGAGACATTCAGTACTTC
>TRBJ2-1|few|TRBV13|TRBD2
CASSLVRWEGYNEQFF
TGTGCCAGCAGCTTAGTTAGGTGGGAGGGTTACAATGAGCAGTTCTTC
>TRBJ2-4|few|TRBV10-1|-
CASSDGPGGIQYF
TGCGCCAGCAGTGATGGGCCCGGGGGCATTCAGTACTTC
>TRBJ1-1|many|TRBV11-2|-
CASSSSGRATEAFF
TGTGCCAGCAGCTCCTCTGGGCGAGCCACTGAAGCTTTCTTT
>TRBJ2-7|many|TRBV20-1|-
CSASLPRGPYEQYF
TGCAGTGCTAGTTTGCCCAGGGGTCCCTACGAGCAGTACTTC
>TRBJ2-7|many|TRBV7-3|-
CASSLTPWNEQYF
TGTGCCAGCAGCTTAACTCCCTGGAACGAGCAGTACTTC
>TRBJ1-2|many|TRBV11-3|-
CASSLDLAGVAYGYTF
TGTGCCAGCAGCTTAGACCTGGCAGGGGTTGCCTATGGCTACACCTTC
>TRBJ2-6|-|TRBV28|TRBD1
CASRVTGASGANVLTF
TGTGCCAGCAGAGTTACAGGGGCCTCTGGGGCCAACGTCCTGACTTTC
>TRBJ2-3|-|TRBV12-3/TRBV12-4|-
CASSLEARSTDTQYF
TGTGCCAGCAGTTTAGAGGCCAGAAGCACAGATACGCAGTATTTT
>TRBJ1-3|-|TRBV6-5|TRBD1
CASSYSIGTATGNTIYF
TGTGCCAGCAGTTACTCGATTGGGACAGCCACTGGAAACACCATATATTTT
>TRBJ1-2|-|TRBV20-1|-
CSARDPKPPGVSFDYGYTF
TGCAGTGCTAGAGATCCCAAACCGCCAGGGGTGAGCTTCGACTATGGCTACACCTTC
>TRBJ2-3|-|TRBV4-3|TRBD2
CASSQPGGTTQYF
TGCGCCAGCAGCCAGCCGGGGGGGACGACGCAGTATTTT
>TRBJ1-3|few|TRBV12-3/TRBV12-4|TRBD1
CASRKQGVNTIYF
TGTGCCAGCAGGAAACAGGGGGTAAACACCATATATTTT
>TRBJ2-2|-|TRBV6-1|-
CASRAGTGELFF
TGTGCCAGCAGGGCAGGAACCGGGGAGCTGTTTTTT
>TRBJ2-1|many|TRBV28|-
CASSPWGGGQRQTQFF
TGTGCCAGCAGTCCCTGGGGGGGCGGGCAACGTCAAACGCAGTTCTTC
>TRBJ2-7|-|TRBV11-2|TRBD2
CASSDPPGAAGGEQYF
TGTGCCAGCAGCGATCCTCCAGGGGCGGCGGGGGGAGAGCAGTACTTC
>TRBJ2-5|-|TRBV5-6|-
CASSPWTRQETQYF
TGTGCCAGCAGCCCCTGGACAAGACAAGAGACCCAGTACTTC
>TRBJ2-5|-|TRBV4-3|-
CASSQESSGTLQETQYF
TGCGCCAGCAGCCAAGAGTCGAGCGGAACCTTACAAGAGACCCAGTACTTC
>TRBJ2-1|few|TRBV12-3/TRBV12-4|TRBD2
CASELAGEGVDEQFF
TGTGCCAGCGAATTAGCGGGAGAAGGAGTCGATGAGCAGTTCTTC
>TRBJ1-2|many|TRBV30|-
CAWRLLRGYTF
TGTGCCTGGAGGCTCCTACGGGGCTACACCTTC
>TRBJ2-5|many|TRBV29-1|-
CSVGAGVETQYF
TGCAGCGTGGGAGCGGGTGTGGAGACCCAGTACTTC
>TRBJ2-5|-|TRBV6-1|TRBD1
CASRLYAGGQETRYF
TGTGCCAGCAGACTTTACGCAGGGGGACAAGAGACCCGGTACTTC
>TRBJ1-1|many|TRBV10-3|TRBD1
CATSSQGGNTEAFF
TGTGCCACCTCTTCACAGGGGGGGAACACTGAAGCTTTCTTT
>TRBJ2-1|many|TRBV28|-
CASTADRSSYNEQFF
TGTGCCAGCACCGCGGACAGAAGCTCCTACAATGAGCAGTTCTTC
>TRBJ1-1|many|TRBV10-3|-
CAIRRDGTNTEAFF
TGTGCCATCAGAAGGGACGGGACGAACACTGAAGCTTTCTTT
>TRBJ2-7|few|TRBV5-1|TRBD1
CASSLDGTGPWEQYF
TGCGCCAGCAGCTTGGACGGGACAGGGCCCTGGGAGCAGTACTTC
>TRBJ2-2|-|TRBV11-2|-
CASSQAGQAVSGELFF
TGTGCCAGTAGCCAAGCGGGACAGGCTGTTAGCGGGGAGCTGTTTTTT
>TRBJ1-4|many|TRBV27|-
CASSFGGSNEKLFF
TGTGCCAGCAGTTTTGGGGGGTCTAATGAAAAACTGTTTTTT
>TRBJ2-3|-|TRBV6-1|TRBD1
CASMMQGASADTQYF
TGTGCCAGCATGATGCAGGGGGCTAGTGCAGATACGCAGTATTTT
>TRBJ2-1|-|TRBV24-1|-
CATRGSNYNEQFF
TGTGCCACCAGGGGTTCTAACTACAATGAGCAGTTCTTC
>TRBJ2-7|few|TRBV28|TRBD1
CASSPQGAQGKYEQYF
TGTGCCAGCAGCCCACAGGGGGCGCAGGGGAAGTACGAGCAGTACTTC
>TRBJ2-3|-|TRBV10-1|-
CASSESGGGTDTQYF
TGCGCCAGCAGTGAGTCGGGGGGCGGCACAGATACGCAGTATTTT
>TRBJ1-2|-|TRBV20-1|-
CSAILNYGYTF
TGCAGTGCTATTCTAAACTATGGCTACACCTTC
>TRBJ1-1|few|TRBV6-4|-
CAGSNTEAFF
TGTGCCGGCTCGAACACTGAAGCTTTCTTT
>TRBJ2-3|many|TRBV27|-
CASRGGGTDTQYF
TGTGCCAGCAGGGGGGGAGGCACAGATACGCAGTATTTT
>TRBJ2-2|many|TRBV28|-
CASSSTGATITGELFF
TGTGCCAGCAGTTCAACGGGGGCTACAATCACCGGGGAGCTGTTTTTT
>TRBJ2-6|many|TRBV28|-
CASSLFSRSGANVLTF
TGTGCCAGCAGTTTATTTTCCCGGTCTGGGGCCAACGTCCTGACTTTC
>TRBJ2-7|few|TRBV28|-
CASSFLRVPSYEQYF
TGTGCCAGCAGCTTCCTTCGGGTCCCCTCCTACGAGCAGTACTTC
>TRBJ1-1|few|TRBV4-1|-
CASSLALGSEAFF
TGCGCCAGCAGCCTGGCCCTTGGCAGTGAAGCTTTCTTT
>TRBJ1-2|many|TRBV27|TRBD1
CASSPGTGGGHYGYTF
TGTGCCAGCAGCCCCGGGACAGGGGGCGGTCACTATGGCTACACCTTC
>TRBJ1-1|-|TRBV28|TRBD1
CASSLFMDRVNTEAFF
TGTGCCAGCAGTTTATTTATGGACAGGGTGAACACTGAAGCTTTCTTT
>TRBJ2-3|many|TRBV12-3/TRBV12-4|-
CASSPGPETTDTQYF
TGTGCCAGCAGCCCGGGACCCGAAACCACAGATACGCAGTATTTT
>TRBJ1-1|many|TRBV11-2|TRBD1
CASSHRTGWQPKDTEAFF
TGTGCCAGCAGCCATAGGACAGGGTGGCAACCAAAGGACACTGAAGCTTTCTTT
>TRBJ2-7|-|TRBV28|TRBD2
CASSFGGSGNPGQYF
TGTGCCAGCAGTTTTGGTGGTAGCGGGAATCCCGGGCAGTACTTC
>TRBJ2-7|-|TRBV6-2/TRBV6-3|TRBD2
CASSPREGAYEQYF
TGTGCCAGCAGCCCGAGGGAGGGAGCCTACGAGCAGTACTTC
>TRBJ2-2|many|TRBV20-1|TRBD2
CSAPDVREGGTGELFF
TGCAGTGCTCCGGACGTCCGGGAGGGAGGGACCGGGGAGCTGTTTTTT
>TRBJ2-5|many|TRBV28|TRBD2
CASSATSGRRAQYF
TGTGCCAGCAGTGCGACTAGCGGCCGGAGGGCCCAGTACTTC